The sequence of this TCR beta chain was determined in a study of human T cells and chemical hapten exposure. Study background: Diphenylcyclopropenone, dosed weekly to the scalp, was given to patients throughout the roughly 24-week study.

This clonotype showed up just a few times. Its antigen remains unidentified. Germline CDR1 reads SGHTA; CDR2 reads FQGNSA. The CDR3 runs 14 residues. The V and J ends lost 3 bases and 4 bases respectively, with 10 bases between them. Overall study results and limits: As patch test score rose, PT1 expanded TCR counts tended to rise as well.

Documented time point: patch test 1, 2 weeks after DPC sensitization. Noted treatment: therapeutic diphenylcyclopropenone sensitization with weekly scalp DPC. Someone pulled total RNA out of unfractionated whole blood. Patches went on only after blood had been drawn each time. Library construction involved attaching unique molecular identifiers to individual cDNA molecules, which allowed quantitative, reproducible TCR counting. TCRdb ran MiXCR on the RACE reads and lists one entry per CDR3 protein. The sample consists of around 34,000 distinct CDR3 sequences, roughly 6.4% of them appearing once. The chain has TRBV7-2 and TRBJ1-5, with D perhaps matching TRBD1 (5 bases). Sequencing was performed on whole blood, taken in connection with sensitization to the hapten diphenylcyclopropenone (DPC). This TCR was sampled from a woman in her twenties or thirties with alopecia areata. Some clones in this sample may be carry-over from other donors' samples. The CDR3 is CASSLVQGNQPQHF. The CDR3 nucleotides read TGTGCCAGCAGCTTGGTGCAGGGAAATCAGCCCCAGCATTTT.